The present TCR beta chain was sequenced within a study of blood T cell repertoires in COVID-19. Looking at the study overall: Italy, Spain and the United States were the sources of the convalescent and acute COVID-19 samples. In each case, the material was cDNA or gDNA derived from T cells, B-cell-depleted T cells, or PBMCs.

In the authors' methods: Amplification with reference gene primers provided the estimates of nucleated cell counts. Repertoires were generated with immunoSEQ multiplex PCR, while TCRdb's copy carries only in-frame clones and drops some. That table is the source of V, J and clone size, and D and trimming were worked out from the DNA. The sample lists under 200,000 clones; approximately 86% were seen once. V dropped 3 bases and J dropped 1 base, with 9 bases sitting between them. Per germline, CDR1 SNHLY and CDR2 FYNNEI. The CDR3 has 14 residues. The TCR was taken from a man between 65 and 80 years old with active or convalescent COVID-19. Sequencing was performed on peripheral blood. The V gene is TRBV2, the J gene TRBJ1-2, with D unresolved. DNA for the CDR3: TGTGCCAGCAGTGATGTGCCAGATAACTATGGCTACACCTTC. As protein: CASSDVPDNYGYTF.